This TCR beta chain originates from a study of T cell responses to AZD1222 COVID-19 vaccine. Whole-study findings and limits: All repertoire sampling was performed exclusively after the peak T cell response. Baseline seropositives among AZD1222 recipients totaled only 5 to 7. Per reports, nearly half of all spike-specific TCRs target regions that are unmutated in variants.

The assay was immunoSEQ multiplex PCR, and TCRdb's table has in-frame clones only and misses some. The table includes 98,000 or so clones, around 90% detected once. This CDR3 comprises 15 residues. V lost 2 bases, J lost 4 bases, and 1 base stayed unmatched. The germline V gene encodes CDR1 SEHNR and CDR2 FQNEAQ (reference sequence). Remarks on this clone: Its target is unknown.

The chain combines TRBV7-9 with TRBJ2-1; 11 bases are shared with TRBD2. The receptor was isolated from an adult in good health. The sequencing used peripheral blood, collected on day 0 of MenACWY control vaccination. The CDR3 bases are TGTGCCAGCAGCTTACTAGCGGGGGGTTACAATGAGCAGTTCTTC. It codes for CASSLLAGGYNEQFF.